The 17 T cell receptor beta chains reported below all come from one sample, sequenced in a study of breast tumors, draining lymph nodes, adjacent tissues. Breast cancer patients provided tissue from their axillary draining lymph nodes. TCRdb used MiXCR to reprocess the multiplex PCR reads, holding one entry per CDR3 protein. The sample consists of around 170,000 distinct CDR3 sequences, roughly a third of them appearing once. The source material was axillary lymph node tissue. The receptors were sampled from a female donor with breast cancer. Some clones in this sample may be carry-over from other donors' samples.

Many counts were recorded for this clonotype. The genes are TRBV7-6 and TRBJ2-3; 14 nucleotides match TRBD2. Germline lookup yields CDR1 SGHVS and CDR2 FNYEAQ. The CDR3 has 24 amino acids. V lost 5 bases, J lost 0 bases, and 25 bases stayed unmatched. CDR3 in amino acids: CASSPDRGQGGTSGGLGSTDTQYF. DNA for the CDR3: TGTGCCAGCAGCCCCGATCGGGGTCAGGGAGGGACTAGCGGGGGCCTGGGGAGCACAGATACGCAGTATTTT. The full variable domain, with the rest looked up from reference TRBV7-6 and TRBJ2-3, is GAGVSQSPRYKVTKRGQDVALRCDPISGHVSLYWYRQALGQGPEFLTYFNYEAQQDKSGLPNDRFSAERPEGSISTLTIQRTEQRDSAMYRCASSPDRGQGGTSGGLGSTDTQYFGPGTRLTVL.

There are many counts of this clonotype. CDR3 sequence reads: CSASKGGVQETQYF. The CDR3 DNA reads as TGCAGTGCTTCGAAGGGGGGCGTTCAAGAGACCCAGTACTTC. The chain employs TRBV20-1 and TRBJ2-5; D might be TRBD1 or TRBD2, each matching 6 bases. This CDR3 is built from 14 residues. V shed 5 bases and J shed 2 bases, with 15 bases lying between them. The germline gives CDR1 DFQATT, CDR2 SNEGSKA (reference sequence).

In its sample, this clonotype was seen many times. The chain carries TRBV7-3 and TRBJ2-7, with a tentative D call TRBD2 (6 bases). This CDR3 comprises 13 residues. Germline-derived CDR1 and CDR2 are SGHTA and FQGTGA. The CDR3 loop is CAGWMRDGYEQYF. In nucleotides, the CDR3 is TGTGCGGGGTGGATGCGGGATGGCTACGAGCAGTACTTC. Complete variable domain (other parts from reference TRBV7-3 and TRBJ2-7): GAGVSQTPSNKVTEKGKYVELRCDPISGHTALYWYRQSLGQGPEFLIYFQGTGAADDSGLPNDRFFAVRPEGSVSTLKIQRTERGDSAVYLCAGWMRDGYEQYFGPGTRLTVT.

There are a few counts of this clonotype. V is TRBV28 and J is TRBJ2-5; TRBD2 aligns across 9 bases. V trimming: 6 bases; J trimming: 7 bases; junction bases outside the gene matches: 9. CDR1 MDHEN and CDR2 SYDVKM come from the germline V gene. The CDR3 is 14 residues long. The CDR3 nucleotides are TGTGCCAGCAGGCTTGGGACTAGCCCTGGGACCCAGTACTTC. It specifies CASRLGTSPGTQYF. Complete variable domain (other parts from reference TRBV28 and TRBJ2-5): DVKVTQSSRYLVKRTGEKVFLECVQDMDHENMFWYRQDPGLGLRLIYFSYDVKMKEKGDIPEGYSVSREKKERFSLILESASTNQTSMYLCASRLGTSPGTQYFGPGTRLLVL.

This clonotype was detected ten times or more. The chain joins TRBV12-3 or TRBV12-4 to TRBJ1-2; a possible D gene is TRBD1 (5 bases). The CDR3 spans 13 residues. V was pared by 3 bases and J by 4 bases, with 9 bases between. CDR3 in DNA: TGTGCCAGCAGTTTTCGGCAGGGCTATGGCTACACCTTC. Its protein is CASSFRQGYGYTF.

This clonotype came up many times. The chain is built from TRBV2 and TRBJ2-1; D is undetermined. Germline CDR1 and CDR2: SNHLY and FYNNEI. The CDR3 length is 13 residues. Trimming removed 3 bases from V and 9 bases from J, with 12 bases in between. The CDR3 nucleotides are TGTGCCAGCAGTGACGGTCAGGTCTCTGAGCAGTTCTTC. Its protein product is CASSDGQVSEQFF.

The chain combines TRBV20-1 with TRBJ2-5; 9 bases line up with TRBD2. Germline CDR1 reads DFQATT; CDR2 reads SNEGSKA (reference sequence). The V and J ends lost 6 bases and 5 bases, in that order; junction bases with no gene match: 7. The CDR3 is 13 residues long. The DNA of the CDR3 is TGCAGTGCCGAAGCGGGAGGCGGGGAGACCCAGTACTTC. As protein: CSAEAGGGETQYF.

This clonotype was seen ten or more times. The V gene is TRBV19, the J gene TRBJ2-5; D assignment may be TRBD1 or TRBD2 (6 bases each). Trimming removed 6 bases at V and 5 bases at J, with 19 bases between. The CDR3 runs to 15 residues. Germline values: CDR1 LNHDA, CDR2 SQIVND (reference sequence). CDR3 nucleotides: TGTGCCAGTAGGGCCCTTTTCGGGGGCGGGGAGACCCAGTACTTC. It encodes CASRALFGGGETQYF.

For this clonotype: An end of the junction does not agree with germline; a read error may underlie this. The rearrangement links TRBV4-1 to TRBJ2-7; TRBD2 agrees at 11 bases. Germline V gives CDR1 MGHRA, CDR2 YSYEKL. The CDR3 totals 17 residues. This chain's CDR3 is CASSQQLAGAATYEQYF. For the CDR3, the DNA is TGCGCTAGCAGCCAACAACTAGCGGGGGCCGCTACCTACGAGCAGTACTTC.

This clonotype showed up many times. V is TRBV20-1 and J is TRBJ2-7; TRBD1 matches 9 bases. In germline, CDR1 is DFQATT, CDR2 SNEGSKA (reference sequence). After removal of 8 bases from V and 1 base from J, the junction contained 9 bases not matched to a gene. The CDR3 consists of 14 residues. The CDR3 DNA follows: TGCAGTTCCTCTCCCGGGACAGGGTCCTACGAGCAGTACTTC. Translation: CSSSPGTGSYEQYF.

Points on this clonotype: A much larger clone differs from this one at a single base, so this may be a read error. The chain joins TRBV6-7 to TRBJ2-7; the D gene is possibly TRBD1 (6 bases). TRBV6-7 is filed as an ORF, its function uncertain. Trimming pared 8 bases from V and 0 bases from J, leaving 14 bases between. The length of the CDR3 is 14 residues. Here the CDR3 DNA reads TGTGCCAGCTGGCTTCGGACAGCCTCCTACGAGCAGTACTTC. Its protein product is CASWLRTASYEQYF.

The sample holds many counts of this clonotype. The rearrangement joins TRBV11-2 to TRBJ2-7; 8 nucleotides line up with TRBD2. CDR1 is SGHAT and CDR2 is FQNNGV in the germline V gene. This CDR3 contains 16 residues. After removal of 1 base from V and 4 bases from J, the junction contained 9 bases not matched to a gene. The CDR3 nucleotides read TGTGCCAGCAGCTTAGTAGCGGCGGGAGGCGTTTACGAGCAGTACTTC. Protein sequence: CASSLVAAGGVYEQYF.

The chain recombines TRBV18 with TRBJ1-4; 8 bases match TRBD1. The V gene end was trimmed by 6 bases and the J gene end by 6 bases; junction bases not matched to a gene: 15. This CDR3 is built from 17 residues. Germline CDR1 reads KGHSH; CDR2 reads LQKENI. The CDR3 DNA reads as TGTGCCAGCTCTCTAGGAGTTGGGCAGGGGGCGGATGAAAAACTGTTTTTT. Its protein product is CASSLGVGQGADEKLFF.

Of note for this clonotype: A much larger clone differs by one base, so this may be a read error. This sequence joins TRBV9 and TRBJ2-5; a possible D gene is TRBD2 (6 bases). The length of the CDR3 is 14 residues. CDR1 and CDR2 from the germline V gene are SGDLS and YYNGEE. CDR3 nucleotide sequence: TGTGCCAGCAGCGTGGACCTCGGGGGAAAGACCCAGTCCTTC. Amino acids: CASSVDLGGKTQSF.

V gene TRBV7-8 combines with J gene TRBJ1-5, with D maybe TRBD1 (5 bases). V was clipped by 5 bases and J by 11 bases, with 25 bases between them. Germline V gives CDR1 SGHVS, CDR2 FQNEAQ. The CDR3 is 16 amino acids. Written as DNA, the CDR3 is TGTGCCAGCAGCCTGCCGATAGCGTTGGGGCAAGAGACCCAGCATTTT. Amino acids: CASSLPIALGQETQHF.

This clonotype occurred a few times. The chain couples TRBV9 to TRBJ1-1; maybe TRBD1 (5 bases). The V gene's germline CDR1 is SGDLS and CDR2 YYNGEE. V was clipped by 2 bases and J by 5 bases, with 31 bases between them. The CDR3 is 20 residues long. CDR3 region: CASSVAGANPSVIRKTEAFF. The CDR3 DNA sequence: TGTGCCAGCAGCGTTGCCGGGGCTAACCCTTCGGTAATTAGGAAAACTGAAGCTTTCTTT.

This chain joins TRBV5-1 and TRBJ2-6; no definite D call. Trimming removed 5 bases at V and 4 bases at J, with 7 bases between. The CDR3 loop spans 13 amino acids. Germline loops: CDR1 SGHRS, CDR2 YFSETQ. The CDR3 region has the DNA TGCGCCAGCAGATTGACAGGGGCCAACGTCCTGACTTTC. Amino acids: CASRLTGANVLTF.